The present T cell receptor beta chain was sequenced within a study of blood T cell repertoires in COVID-19. Study at large: Sources were T cells, B-cell-depleted T cells, or PBMCs; the material itself was cDNA or gDNA.

Trimming took 7 bases from V and 7 from J; bases not matched to a gene: 11. This CDR3 region has 15 residues. The V gene's germline CDR1 is SNHLY and CDR2 FYNNEI. TCRdb's table, derived via immunoSEQ multiplex PCR, lists solely in-frame clones and lacks some. The sample holds over 400,000 clones, roughly 88% seen once. This clone was counted once. Source material: peripheral blood. The chain couples TRBV2 to TRBJ1-4; 8 bases agree with TRBD1. This clonotype was obtained from a human donor in a cohort sampled during active COVID-19. The CDR3 nucleotides are TGTGCCAGCATAAGGGCGACAGGGGTTTTTGAAAAACTGTTTTTT. This sequence encodes CASIRATGVFEKLFF.